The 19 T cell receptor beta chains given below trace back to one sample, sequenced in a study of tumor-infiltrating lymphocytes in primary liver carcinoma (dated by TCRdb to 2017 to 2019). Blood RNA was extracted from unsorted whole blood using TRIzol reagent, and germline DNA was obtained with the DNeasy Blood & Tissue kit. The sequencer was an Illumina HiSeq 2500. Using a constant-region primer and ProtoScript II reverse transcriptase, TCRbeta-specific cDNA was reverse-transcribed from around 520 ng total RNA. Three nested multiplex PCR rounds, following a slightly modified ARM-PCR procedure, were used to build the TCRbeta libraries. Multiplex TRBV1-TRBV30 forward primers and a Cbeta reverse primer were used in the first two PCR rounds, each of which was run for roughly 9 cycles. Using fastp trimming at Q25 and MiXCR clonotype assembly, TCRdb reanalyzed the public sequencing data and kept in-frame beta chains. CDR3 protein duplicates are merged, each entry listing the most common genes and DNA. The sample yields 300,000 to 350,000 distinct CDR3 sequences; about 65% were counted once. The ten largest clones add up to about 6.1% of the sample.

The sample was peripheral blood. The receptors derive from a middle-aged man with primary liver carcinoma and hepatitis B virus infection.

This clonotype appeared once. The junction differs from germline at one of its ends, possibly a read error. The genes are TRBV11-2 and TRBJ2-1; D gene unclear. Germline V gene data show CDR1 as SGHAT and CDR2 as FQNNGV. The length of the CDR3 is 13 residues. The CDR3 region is CASSLVISNVQFF. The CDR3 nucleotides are TGTGCCAGCAGCTTGGTGATCAGCAATGTGCAGTTTTTC.

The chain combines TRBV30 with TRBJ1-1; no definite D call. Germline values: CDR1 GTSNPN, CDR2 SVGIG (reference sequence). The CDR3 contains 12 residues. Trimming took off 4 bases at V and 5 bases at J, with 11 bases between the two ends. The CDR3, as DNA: TGTGCCTGGATGTGGCGGTATACTGAAGCTTTCTTT. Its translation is CAWMWRYTEAFF.

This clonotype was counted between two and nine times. The CDR3: CASSVDRGEQYF. The DNA of the CDR3 is TGTGCCAGCAGCGTGGACAGGGGCGAGCAGTACTTC. The chain links TRBV5-6 to TRBJ2-7, with 9 bases aligning to TRBD1. V shed 4 bases and J 6 bases; nucleotides not matched to a gene: 2. This CDR3 has 12 residues. Germline lookup yields CDR1 SGHDT and CDR2 YYEEEE.

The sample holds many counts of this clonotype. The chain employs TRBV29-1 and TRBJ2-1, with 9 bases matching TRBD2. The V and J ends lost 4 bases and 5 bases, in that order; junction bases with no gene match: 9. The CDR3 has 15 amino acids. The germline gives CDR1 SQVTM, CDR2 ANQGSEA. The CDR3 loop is CSVARPSGNHNEQFF. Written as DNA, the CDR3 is TGCAGCGTTGCCAGACCTAGCGGGAACCACAATGAGCAGTTCTTC.

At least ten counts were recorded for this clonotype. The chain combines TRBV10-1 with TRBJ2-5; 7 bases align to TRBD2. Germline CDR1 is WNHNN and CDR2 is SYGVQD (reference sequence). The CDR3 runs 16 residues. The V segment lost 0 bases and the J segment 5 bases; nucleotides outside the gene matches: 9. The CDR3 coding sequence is TGCGCCAGCAGTGAGTCGTCCAGCGGGGAGGTGGAGACCCAGTACTTC. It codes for CASSESSSGEVETQYF.

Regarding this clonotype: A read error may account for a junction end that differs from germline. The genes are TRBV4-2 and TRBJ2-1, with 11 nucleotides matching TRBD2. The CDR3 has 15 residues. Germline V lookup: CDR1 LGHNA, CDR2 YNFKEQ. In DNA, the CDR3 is TGTGCCAGCAGTCACCAACTAGCGGGGGACAATGAGGAGTTCTTC. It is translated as CASSHQLAGDNEEFF.

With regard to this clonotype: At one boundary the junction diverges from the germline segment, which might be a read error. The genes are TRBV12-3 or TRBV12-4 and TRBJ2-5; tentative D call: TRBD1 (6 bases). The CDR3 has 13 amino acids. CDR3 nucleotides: TGTGTCAGCAGTAAGAGGGGGCAAGAGACCCAGTACTTC. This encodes CVSSKRGQETQYF.

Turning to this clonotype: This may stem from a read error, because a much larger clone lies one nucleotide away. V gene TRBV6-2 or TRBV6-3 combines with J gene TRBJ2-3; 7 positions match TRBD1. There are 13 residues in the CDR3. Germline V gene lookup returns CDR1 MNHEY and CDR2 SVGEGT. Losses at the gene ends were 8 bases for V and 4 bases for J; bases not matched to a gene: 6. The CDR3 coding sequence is TGTGCCAGCGGTGACAGGGTCCCAGATACGCAGTATTTT. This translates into CASGDRVPDTQYF.

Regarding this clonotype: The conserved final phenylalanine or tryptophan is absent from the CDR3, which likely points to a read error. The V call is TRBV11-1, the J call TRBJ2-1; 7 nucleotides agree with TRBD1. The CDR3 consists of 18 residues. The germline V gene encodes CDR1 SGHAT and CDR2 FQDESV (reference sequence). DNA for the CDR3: TGTGCCAGCAGATCACGCTTCGACCGGACAGGAACAAGCAATGGGCAGTTCTTG. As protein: CASRSRFDRTGTSNGQFL.

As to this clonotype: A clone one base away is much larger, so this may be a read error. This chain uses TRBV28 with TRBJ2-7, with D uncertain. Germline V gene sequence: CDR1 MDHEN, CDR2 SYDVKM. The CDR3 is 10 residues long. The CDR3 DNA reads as TGTACCAGCAGTGGGTACGAGCAGTACTTC. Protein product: CTSSGYEQYF.

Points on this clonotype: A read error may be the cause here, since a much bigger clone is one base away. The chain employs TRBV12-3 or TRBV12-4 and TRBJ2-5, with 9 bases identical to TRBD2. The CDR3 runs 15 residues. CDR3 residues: CASRSGLAGRETQHF. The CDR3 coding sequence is TGTGCCAGCAGATCCGGTCTAGCGGGACGGGAGACCCAGCACTTC.

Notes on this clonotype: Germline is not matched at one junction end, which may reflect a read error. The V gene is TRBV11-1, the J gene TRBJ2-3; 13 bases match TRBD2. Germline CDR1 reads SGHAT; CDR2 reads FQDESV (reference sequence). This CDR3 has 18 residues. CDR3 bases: TGTACAAGCAGCTTGTCCCAGACTAGCGGGAGGAAAACAGATACGCAGTGTTTT. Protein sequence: CTSSLSQTSGRKTDTQCF.

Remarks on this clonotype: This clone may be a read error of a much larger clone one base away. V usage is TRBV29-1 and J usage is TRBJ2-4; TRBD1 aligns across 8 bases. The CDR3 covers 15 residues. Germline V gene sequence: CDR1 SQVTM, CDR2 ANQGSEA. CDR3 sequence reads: CSVVNRGETKNIQHF. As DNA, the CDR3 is TGCAGCGTTGTTAACAGGGGGGAAACCAAAAACATTCAGCACTTC. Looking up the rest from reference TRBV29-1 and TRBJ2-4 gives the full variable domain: SAVISQKPSRDICQRGTSLTIQCQVDSQVTMMFWYRQQPGQSLTLIATANQGSEATYESGFVIDKFPISRPNLTFSTLTVSNMSPEDSSIYLCSVVNRGETKNIQHFGAGTRLSVL.

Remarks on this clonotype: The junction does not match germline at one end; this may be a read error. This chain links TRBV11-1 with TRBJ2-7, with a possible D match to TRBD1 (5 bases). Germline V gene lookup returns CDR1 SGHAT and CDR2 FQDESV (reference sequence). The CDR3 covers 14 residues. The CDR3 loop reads CAGSTRASSYEQYF. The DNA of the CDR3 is TGTGCCGGCAGCACCAGGGCCTCCTCTTACGAGCAGTACTTT.

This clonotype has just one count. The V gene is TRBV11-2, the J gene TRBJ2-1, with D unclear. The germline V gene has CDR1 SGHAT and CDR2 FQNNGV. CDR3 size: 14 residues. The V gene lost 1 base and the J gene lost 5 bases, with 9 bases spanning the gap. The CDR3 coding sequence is TGTGCCAGCAGCTTAGCAGGACCGGACAATGAGCAGTTCTTC. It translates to CASSLAGPDNEQFF. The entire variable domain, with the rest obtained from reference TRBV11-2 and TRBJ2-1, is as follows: EAGVAQSPRYKIIEKRQSVAFWCNPISGHATLYWYQQILGQGPKLLIQFQNNGVVDDSQLPKDRFSAERLKGVDSTLKIQPAKLEDSAVYLCASSLAGPDNEQFFGPGTRLTVL.

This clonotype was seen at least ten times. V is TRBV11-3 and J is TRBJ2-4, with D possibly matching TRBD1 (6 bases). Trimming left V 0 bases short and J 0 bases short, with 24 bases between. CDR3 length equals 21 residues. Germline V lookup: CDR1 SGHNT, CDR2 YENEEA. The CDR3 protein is CASSLDLATGIVPAAKNIQYF. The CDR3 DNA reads TGTGCCAGCAGCTTAGATCTGGCGACAGGTATAGTCCCGGCAGCCAAAAACATTCAGTACTTC.

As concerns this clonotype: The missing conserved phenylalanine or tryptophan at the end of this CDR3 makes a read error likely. The CDR3 spells CTSSHSGLVLHEQFI. The CDR3 bases are TGTACCAGCAGCCATTCAGGACTAGTTTTGCATGAGCAGTTCATC. The chain couples TRBV14 to TRBJ2-1; 7 bases map to TRBD2. The CDR3 loop spans 15 amino acids. Germline V gives CDR1 SGHDN, CDR2 FVKESK.

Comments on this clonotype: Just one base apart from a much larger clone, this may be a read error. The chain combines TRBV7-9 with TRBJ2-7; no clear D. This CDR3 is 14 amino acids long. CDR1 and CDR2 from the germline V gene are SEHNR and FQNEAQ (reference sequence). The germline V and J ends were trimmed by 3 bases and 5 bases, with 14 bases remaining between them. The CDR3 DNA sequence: TGTGCCAGCAGCTTCTCCGACATGAGCGACGAGCAGTACTTC. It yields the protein CASSFSDMSDEQYF.

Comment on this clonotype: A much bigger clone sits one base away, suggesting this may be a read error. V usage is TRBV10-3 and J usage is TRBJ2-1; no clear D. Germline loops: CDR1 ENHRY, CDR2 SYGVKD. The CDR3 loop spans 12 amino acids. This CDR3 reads CAITEKAPEQFF. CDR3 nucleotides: TGTGCCATCACTGAGAAGGCCCCCGAGCAGTTCTTC.